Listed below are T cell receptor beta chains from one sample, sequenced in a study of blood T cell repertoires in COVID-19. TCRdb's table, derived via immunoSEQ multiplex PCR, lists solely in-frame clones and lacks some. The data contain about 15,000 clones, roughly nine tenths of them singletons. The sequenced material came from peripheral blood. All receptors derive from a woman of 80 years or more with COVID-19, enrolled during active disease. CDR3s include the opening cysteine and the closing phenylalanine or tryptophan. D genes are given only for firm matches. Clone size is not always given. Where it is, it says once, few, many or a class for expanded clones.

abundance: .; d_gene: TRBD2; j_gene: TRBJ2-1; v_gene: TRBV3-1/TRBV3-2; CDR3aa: CASSQGLAGGPTYNEQFF; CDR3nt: TGTGCCAGCAGCCAGGGTCTAGCGGGAGGACCCACTTACAATGAGCAGTTCTTC
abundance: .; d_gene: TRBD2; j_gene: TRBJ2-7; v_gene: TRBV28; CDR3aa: CASRSDGRSIYEQYF; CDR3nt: TGTGCCAGCCGGTCAGACGGGAGGAGTATCTACGAGCAGTACTTC
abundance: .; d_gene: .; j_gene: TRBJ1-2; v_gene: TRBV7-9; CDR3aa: CASSAQVFGYTF; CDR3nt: TGTGCCAGCAGTGCACAGGTTTTTGGCTACACCTTC
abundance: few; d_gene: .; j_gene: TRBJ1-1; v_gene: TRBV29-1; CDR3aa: CSVAGLMGDTEAFF; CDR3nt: TGCAGCGTCGCGGGGCTTATGGGGGACACTGAAGCTTTCTTT
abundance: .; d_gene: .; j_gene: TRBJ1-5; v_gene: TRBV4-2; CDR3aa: CASSQSGGNQPQHF; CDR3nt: TGTGCCAGCAGCCAAAGCGGGGGCAATCAGCCCCAGCATTTT
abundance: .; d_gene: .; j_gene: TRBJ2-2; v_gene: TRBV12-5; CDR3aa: CASVRGDTGELFF; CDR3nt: TGTGCTAGTGTCAGGGGGGATACCGGGGAGCTGTTTTTT
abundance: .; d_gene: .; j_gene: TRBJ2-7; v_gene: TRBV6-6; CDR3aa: CASSYSGGFYEQYF; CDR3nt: TGTGCCAGCAGTTACTCTGGCGGTTTTTACGAGCAGTACTTC
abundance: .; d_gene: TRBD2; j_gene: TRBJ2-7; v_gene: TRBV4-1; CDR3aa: CASTVLAGGPYEQYF; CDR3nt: TGCGCCAGCACTGTACTAGCGGGAGGGCCCTACGAGCAGTACTTC
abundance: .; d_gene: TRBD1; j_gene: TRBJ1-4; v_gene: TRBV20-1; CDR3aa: CSASHPTGGNSEKLFF; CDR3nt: TGCAGTGCTAGTCACCCGACAGGGGGCAATAGCGAAAAACTGTTTTTT
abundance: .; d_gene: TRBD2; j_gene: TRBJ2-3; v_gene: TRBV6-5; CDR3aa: CASVLAGALDTQYF; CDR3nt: TGTGCCAGCGTACTAGCGGGGGCCTTGGATACGCAGTATTTT
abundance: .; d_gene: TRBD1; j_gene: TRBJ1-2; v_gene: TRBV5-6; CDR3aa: CASSLRQGNGYTF; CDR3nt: TGTGCCAGCAGCTTAAGACAGGGTAATGGCTACACCTTC
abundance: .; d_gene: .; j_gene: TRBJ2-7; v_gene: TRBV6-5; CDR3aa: CASRRSSPSYEQYF; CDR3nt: TGTGCCAGCAGGAGATCTTCCCCCTCCTACGAGCAGTACTTC
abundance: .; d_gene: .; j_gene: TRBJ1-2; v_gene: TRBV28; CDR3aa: CASSSYPGMDYGYTF; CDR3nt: TGTGCCAGCAGTTCCTATCCAGGGATGGACTATGGCTACACCTTC
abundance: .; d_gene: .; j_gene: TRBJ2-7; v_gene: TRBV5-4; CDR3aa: CASSGGHNYEQYF; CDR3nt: TGTGCCAGCAGCGGGGGACACAACTACGAGCAGTACTTC
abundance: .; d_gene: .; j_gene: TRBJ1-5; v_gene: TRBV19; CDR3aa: CASSSSEGTTGNLFGSNQPQHF; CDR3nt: TGTGCCAGTAGTTCGTCGGAAGGGACAACTGGGAATCTATTCGGAAGCAATCAGCCCCAGCATTTT
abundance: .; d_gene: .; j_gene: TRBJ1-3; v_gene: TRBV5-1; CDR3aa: CASSFQGSGNTIYF; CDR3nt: TGCGCCAGCAGCTTTCAGGGATCTGGAAACACCATATATTTT
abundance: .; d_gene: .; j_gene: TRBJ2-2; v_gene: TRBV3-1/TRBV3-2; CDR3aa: CASSQVEGELFF; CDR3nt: TGTGCCAGCAGCCAAGTGGAGGGGGAGCTGTTTTTT
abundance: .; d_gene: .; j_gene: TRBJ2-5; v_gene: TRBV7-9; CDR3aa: CASSLGGWETQYF; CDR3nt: TGTGCCAGCAGCCTCGGGGGTTGGGAGACCCAGTACTTC
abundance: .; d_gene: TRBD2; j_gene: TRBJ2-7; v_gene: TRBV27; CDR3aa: CAAGAAGGGEQYF; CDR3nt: TGTGCTGCGGGGGCAGCGGGAGGCGGCGAGCAGTACTTC
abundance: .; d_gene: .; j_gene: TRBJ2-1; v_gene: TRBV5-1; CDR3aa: CASSRTGTALNEQFF; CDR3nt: TGCGCCAGCAGCAGAACCGGGACTGCCCTTAATGAGCAGTTCTTC
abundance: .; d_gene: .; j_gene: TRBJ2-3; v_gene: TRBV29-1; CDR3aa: CSVAARGGQLSTDTQYF; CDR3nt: TGCAGCGTTGCCGCCCGGGGTGGACAGCTGAGCACAGATACGCAGTATTTT
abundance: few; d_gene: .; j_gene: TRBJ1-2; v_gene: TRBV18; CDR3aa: CASSRQKEGYGYTF; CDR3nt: TGTGCCAGCTCACGACAAAAAGAGGGTTATGGCTACACCTTC
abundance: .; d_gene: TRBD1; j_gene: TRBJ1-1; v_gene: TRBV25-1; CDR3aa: CASSGTANTEAFF; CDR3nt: TGTGCCAGCAGCGGGACAGCGAACACTGAAGCTTTCTTT
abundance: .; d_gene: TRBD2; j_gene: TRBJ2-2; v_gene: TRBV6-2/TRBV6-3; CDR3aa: CASSTGSGNPGELFF; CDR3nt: TGTGCCAGCAGTACCGGTAGCGGGAATCCCGGGGAGCTGTTTTTT
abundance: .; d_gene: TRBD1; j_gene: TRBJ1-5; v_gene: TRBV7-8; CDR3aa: CASSLRTGAYSNQPQHF; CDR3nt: TGTGCCAGCAGCTTACGGACAGGGGCATATAGCAATCAGCCCCAGCATTTT
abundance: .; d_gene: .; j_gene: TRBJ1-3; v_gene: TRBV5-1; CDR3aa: CASSLFTGDSGNTIYF; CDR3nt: TGCGCCAGCAGCTTGTTCACAGGCGACTCTGGAAACACCATATATTTT
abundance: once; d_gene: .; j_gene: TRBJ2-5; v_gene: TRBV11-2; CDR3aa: CASSLDVGRPQETQYF; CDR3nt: TGTGCCAGCAGCTTAGATGTGGGGCGACCGCAAGAGACCCAGTACTTC
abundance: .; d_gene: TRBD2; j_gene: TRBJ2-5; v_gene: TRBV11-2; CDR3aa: CASSFQLAAGGETQYF; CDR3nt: TGTGCCAGCAGCTTCCAACTAGCGGCGGGGGGGGAGACCCAGTACTTC
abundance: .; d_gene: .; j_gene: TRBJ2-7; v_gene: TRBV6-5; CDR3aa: CASRMSMTGYEQYF; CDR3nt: TGTGCCAGCAGGATGTCGATGACGGGGTACGAGCAGTACTTC
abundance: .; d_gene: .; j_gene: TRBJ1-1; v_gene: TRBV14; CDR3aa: CASSQDRGYTEAFF; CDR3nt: TGTGCCAGCAGCCAAGATAGAGGGTACACTGAAGCTTTCTTT
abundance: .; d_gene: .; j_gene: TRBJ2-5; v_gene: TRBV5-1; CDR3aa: CASSLVGQTDYQETQYF; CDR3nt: TGCGCCAGCAGCTTGGTAGGACAGACCGATTACCAAGAGACCCAGTACTTC
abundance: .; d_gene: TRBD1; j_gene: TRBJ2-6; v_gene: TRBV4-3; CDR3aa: CASSQDDSGGGANVLTF; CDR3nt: TGCGCCAGCAGCCAAGATGACTCAGGGGGCGGGGCCAACGTCCTGACTTTC